This T cell receptor (beta chain) was sequenced for a study of cytomegalovirus exposure and HLA in healthy donors. Whole-study findings and limits: A later analysis, which compared TCR beta chains of equal frequency, found the HLA-associated ones more clonally expanded.

Though probably carrying unrecorded immune exposures, donors were nominally healthy at sampling. It was with 60 Vbeta and 13 Jbeta primers that the PCR ran. Libraries were prepared by immunoSEQ multiplex PCR; TCRdb keeps only in-frame clonotypes and omits some of them. The table has under 200,000 clones, 68% seen once. In regard to this clone: Its antigen is not identified.

Trimming removed 4 bases from V and 8 bases from J, with 15 bases in between. From germline, CDR1 is SGHTA and CDR2 FQGNSA. CDR3 size: 14 residues. The chain has TRBV7-2 and TRBJ2-4; tentative D call: TRBD2 (6 bases). The sequence came from a middle-aged man in good health and CMV-seronegative. Sequences were obtained from PBMCs. The CDR3 sequence is CASSYGTSGDIQYF. The CDR3 nucleotides read TGTGCCAGCAGCTATGGGACTTCCGGAGACATTCAGTACTTC.